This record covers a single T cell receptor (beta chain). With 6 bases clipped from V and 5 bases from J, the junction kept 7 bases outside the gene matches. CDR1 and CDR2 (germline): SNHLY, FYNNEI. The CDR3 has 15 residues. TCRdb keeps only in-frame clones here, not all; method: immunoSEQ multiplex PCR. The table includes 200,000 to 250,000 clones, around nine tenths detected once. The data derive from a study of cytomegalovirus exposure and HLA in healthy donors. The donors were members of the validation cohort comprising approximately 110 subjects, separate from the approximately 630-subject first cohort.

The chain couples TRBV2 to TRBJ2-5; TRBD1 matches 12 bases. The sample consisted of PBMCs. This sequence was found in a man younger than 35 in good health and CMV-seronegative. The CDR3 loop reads CASSRDRGPEETQYF. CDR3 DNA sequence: TGTGCCAGCAGCCGGGACAGGGGGCCCGAGGAGACCCAGTACTTC. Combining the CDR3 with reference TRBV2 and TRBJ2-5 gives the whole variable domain EPEVTQTPSHQVTQMGQEVILRCVPISNHLYFYWYRQILGQKVEFLVSFYNNEISEKSEIFDDQFSVERPDGSNFTLKIRSTKLEDSAMYFCASSRDRGPEETQYFGPGTRLLVL.